This T cell receptor beta chain derives from a study of blood T cells in healthy people across ages. This clonotype was counted at least ten times. The trim removed 5 bases at V and 7 bases at J, leaving 5 bases unmatched. Germline CDR1 is WSHSY and CDR2 is SAAADI. The CDR3 length is 14 residues. Every participating donor contributed approximately 9.5 milliliters of peripheral blood through a draw. Through a sample-barcoded 5' primer and a J-beta primer mix, a second PCR was run for about 6 to 11 cycles. Per sample, CDR3-containing paired-end reads numbered at least 2.5 million. Via MiXCR, TCRdb re-called the 5' RACE reads, giving one row per CDR3 protein. The table shows some 1.5 million distinct CDR3 sequences, with 28% occurring only once.

The TCR sequence derives from a woman aged 25 to 39 in good health. J is TRBJ2-1 and V is TRBV10-2; 10 bases align to TRBD2. The sequenced sample was blood. The CDR3 reads CASSLAGAGNEQFF. The CDR3 DNA reads as TGCGCCAGCAGTCTAGCGGGAGCAGGGAATGAGCAGTTCTTC.